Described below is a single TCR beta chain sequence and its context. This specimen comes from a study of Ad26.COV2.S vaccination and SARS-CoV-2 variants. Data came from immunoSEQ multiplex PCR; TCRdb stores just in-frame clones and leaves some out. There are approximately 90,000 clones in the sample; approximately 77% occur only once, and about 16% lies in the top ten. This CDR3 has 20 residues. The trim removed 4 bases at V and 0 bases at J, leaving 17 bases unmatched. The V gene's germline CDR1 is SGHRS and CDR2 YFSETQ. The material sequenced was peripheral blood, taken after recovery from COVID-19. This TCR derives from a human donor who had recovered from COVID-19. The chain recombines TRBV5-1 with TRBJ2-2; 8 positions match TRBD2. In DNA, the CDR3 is TGCGCCAGCAGCCTCACGTTAGCGGGACAAGGCTACCCGAACACCGGGGAGCTGTTTTTT. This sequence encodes CASSLTLAGQGYPNTGELFF. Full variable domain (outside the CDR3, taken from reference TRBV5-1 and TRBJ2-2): KAGVTQTPRYLIKTRGQQVTLSCSPISGHRSVSWYQQTPGQGLQFLFEYFSETQRNKGNFPGRFSGRQFSNSRSEMNVSTLELGDSALYLCASSLTLAGQGYPNTGELFFGEGSRLTVL.